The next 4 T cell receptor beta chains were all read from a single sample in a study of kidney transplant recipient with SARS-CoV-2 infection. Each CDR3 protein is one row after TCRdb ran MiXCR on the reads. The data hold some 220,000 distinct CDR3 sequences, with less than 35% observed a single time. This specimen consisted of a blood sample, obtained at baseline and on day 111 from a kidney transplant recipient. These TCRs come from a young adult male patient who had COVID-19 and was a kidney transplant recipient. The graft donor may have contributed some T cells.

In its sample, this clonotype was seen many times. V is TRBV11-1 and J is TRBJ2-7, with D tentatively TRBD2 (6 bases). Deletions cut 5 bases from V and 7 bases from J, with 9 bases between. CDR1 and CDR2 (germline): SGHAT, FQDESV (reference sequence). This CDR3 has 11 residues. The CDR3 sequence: CASSRGSEQYF. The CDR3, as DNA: TGTGCCAGCAGCCGGGGGTCAGAGCAGTACTTC.

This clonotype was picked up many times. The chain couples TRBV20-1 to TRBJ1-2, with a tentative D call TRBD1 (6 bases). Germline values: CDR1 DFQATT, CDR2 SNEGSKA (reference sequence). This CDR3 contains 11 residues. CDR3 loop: CSLYTGNGYTF. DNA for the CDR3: TGCAGCCTGTACACAGGGAATGGCTACACCTTC.

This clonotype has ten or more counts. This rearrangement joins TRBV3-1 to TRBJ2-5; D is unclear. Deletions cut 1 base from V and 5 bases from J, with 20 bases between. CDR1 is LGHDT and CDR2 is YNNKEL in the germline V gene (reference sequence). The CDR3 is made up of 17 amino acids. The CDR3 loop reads CASSQGYPISFSETQYF. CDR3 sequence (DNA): TGTGCCAGCAGCCAAGGATATCCCATTTCTTTCTCTGAGACCCAGTACTTC.

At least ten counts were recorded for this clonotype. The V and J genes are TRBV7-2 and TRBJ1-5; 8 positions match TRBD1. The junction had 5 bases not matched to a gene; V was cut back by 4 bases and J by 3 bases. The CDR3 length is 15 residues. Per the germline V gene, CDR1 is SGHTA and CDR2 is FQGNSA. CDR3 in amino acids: CASSSVTGANQPQHF. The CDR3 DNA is TGTGCCAGCAGCTCCGTGACAGGGGCCAATCAGCCCCAGCATTTT.